This passage covers 25 T cell receptor beta chains from one sample sequenced in a study of blood T cell repertoires in COVID-19. Sequencing was performed with immunoSEQ multiplex PCR; in TCRdb, only in-frame clones are kept and a portion is missing. The table has approximately 290,000 clones, about 80% seen once; the top ten hold around 16%. The sample taken for sequencing was peripheral blood. The receptors derive from an older person with COVID-19, enrolled during active disease.

This clone was counted a few times. The chain couples TRBV2 to TRBJ1-2, with 7 nucleotides matching TRBD1. The CDR3 contains 15 residues. Germline V gene sequence: CDR1 SNHLY, CDR2 FYNNEI. Trimming removed 6 bases from V and 0 bases from J; junction bases left unmatched: 7. In DNA form, the CDR3 reads TGTGCCAGCAGGAAAGACAGGGAGGCTAACTATGGCTACACCTTC. Translated: CASRKDREANYGYTF.

The J gene is TRBJ1-1, the V gene TRBV6-5; possible D gene TRBD1, 6 bases. The germline V and J ends were trimmed by 2 bases and 12 bases, with 10 bases remaining between them. The germline CDR1 and CDR2 sequences are MNHEY and SVGAGI. The CDR3 has 11 amino acids. CDR3 sequence (DNA): TGTGCCAGCAGTTACCAGGGGATAACTTTCTTT. Its protein is CASSYQGITFF.

The chain carries TRBV2 and TRBJ2-7; 8 nucleotides line up with TRBD2. V shed 6 bases, J shed 0 bases, and the junction held 16 bases outside the gene matches. Germline loops: CDR1 SNHLY, CDR2 FYNNEI. This CDR3 comprises 18 residues. The CDR3: CASRHARNSGVGSYEQYF. As DNA, the CDR3 is TGTGCCAGCAGACACGCCCGGAATAGCGGGGTTGGCTCCTACGAGCAGTACTTC.

In this sample, this clone turned up a few times. The V call is TRBV29-1, the J call TRBJ2-7; 10 nucleotides align to TRBD2. The V gene end was trimmed by 5 bases and the J gene end by 3 bases; junction bases not matched to a gene: 4. The CDR3 loop spans 13 amino acids. Germline V lookup: CDR1 SQVTM, CDR2 ANQGSEA. DNA for the CDR3: TGCAGCGTTACCACTAGCGGGAACTACGAGCAGTACTTC. Translating gives CSVTTSGNYEQYF.

The chain has TRBV5-4 and TRBJ2-3; possible D gene TRBD1, 6 bases. The ends were cut back, 6 bases at V and 1 base at J, with 12 bases in the middle. The CDR3 contains 14 residues. Germline V CDR1 and CDR2: SGHNT, YYREEE (reference sequence). Here the CDR3 DNA reads TGTGCCAGCACCTCCCAGGGGCGCACAGATACGCAGTATTTT. Its protein is CASTSQGRTDTQYF.

This clone was observed a handful of times. The CDR3 protein is CASSLSGTSVDEQFF. DNA for the CDR3: TGTGCCAGCAGCTTAAGTGGGACTAGCGTCGATGAGCAGTTCTTC. This sequence joins TRBV7-3 and TRBJ2-1; 10 bases match TRBD2. Germline trimming cut 1 base from V and 8 bases from J; bases unmatched to any gene: 5. There are 15 residues in the CDR3. Per germline, CDR1 SGHTA and CDR2 FQGTGA.

This chain joins TRBV23-1 and TRBJ2-3, with unresolved D. TRBV23-1 is assigned to the ORF class and has an uncertain function. Trimming removed 2 bases from V and 8 bases from J, with 29 bases in between. This CDR3 spans 19 amino acids. The CDR3 DNA is TGCGCCAGCAGTCAAACGCGGCGCGCCGGCTACCTATCCGGTCCTACGCAGTATTTT. This translates into CASSQTRRAGYLSGPTQYF.

V and J are TRBV7-2 and TRBJ1-6; maybe TRBD1 (5 bases). The CDR3 is made up of 16 amino acids. The V and J ends lost 1 base and 10 bases respectively, with 17 bases between them. CDR1 SGHTA and CDR2 FQGNSA come from the germline V gene. In DNA, the CDR3 is TGTGCCAGCAGCTTAGGCGCTGCAGGGAAGGCCTCACCCCTCCACTTT. This translates into CASSLGAAGKASPLHF.

This sequence joins TRBV10-3 and TRBJ1-1; TRBD1 might be the D (5 bases). The CDR3 loop spans 13 amino acids. V was clipped by 4 bases and J by 6 bases, with 12 bases between them. Germline-derived CDR1 and CDR2 are ENHRY and SYGVKD. CDR3 region: CAISGGRAAEAFF. CDR3 bases: TGTGCCATCAGTGGGGGCAGGGCGGCTGAAGCTTTCTTT.

This clone has just one count. The chain recombines TRBV6-2 or TRBV6-3 with TRBJ2-1; weak D call: TRBD2 (5 bases). The CDR3 extends over 11 amino acids. Germline V gene data show CDR1 as MNHEY and CDR2 as SVGEGT. V was pared by 6 bases and J by 8 bases, with 8 bases between. The CDR3 DNA reads as TGTGCCAGCAGCGAGGGCTATGAGCAGTTCTTC. Residues: CASSEGYEQFF.

In its sample, this clone was seen a few times. The chain recombines TRBV27 with TRBJ2-5; 16 bases are shared with TRBD2. The length of the CDR3 is 18 residues. V gave up 6 bases and J gave up 3 bases; unmatched junction bases: 10. Germline V lookup: CDR1 MNHEY, CDR2 SMNVEV (reference sequence). In DNA form, the CDR3 reads TGTGCCAGCAGGGGGACTAGCGGGAGGGCCTGGGGTGAAGAGACCCAGTACTTC. The encoded protein is CASRGTSGRAWGEETQYF.

The V call is TRBV2, the J call TRBJ1-5; no clear D. CDR3 length equals 14 residues. CDR1 is SNHLY and CDR2 is FYNNEI in the germline V gene. Trimming cost V 8 bases and J 0 bases, with 11 bases left between them. This CDR3 is CASGKEYSNQPQHF. CDR3 DNA sequence: TGTGCCAGCGGTAAAGAATATAGCAATCAGCCCCAGCATTTT.

The chain recombines TRBV3-1 (or the pseudogene TRBV3-2) with TRBJ2-5, with D possibly matching TRBD2 (5 bases). The CDR3 loop spans 15 amino acids. The V gene lost 1 base and the J gene lost 4 bases, with 13 bases spanning the gap. Germline assignment: CDR1 LGHDT and CDR2 YNNKEL (reference sequence). The CDR3 loop is CASSQGERRRETQYF. The CDR3, as DNA: TGTGCCAGCAGCCAAGGGGAGAGGCGACGAGAGACCCAGTACTTC.

The rearrangement uses TRBV19 and TRBJ1-5; tentatively, D is TRBD1 (5 bases). The germline V gene has CDR1 LNHDA and CDR2 SQIVND (reference sequence). The V end lost 1 base, the J end lost 1 base, and 8 bases lay between the germline ends. CDR3 length: 15 residues. The CDR3 region is CASSIGAGSNQPQHF. For the CDR3, the DNA is TGTGCCAGTAGTATAGGGGCAGGGAGCAATCAGCCCCAGCATTTT.

This clone was seen more than once but under ten times. This chain links TRBV5-8 with TRBJ1-6; D not certain. Germline V gene lookup returns CDR1 SGHTS and CDR2 YDEGEE. There are 13 residues in the CDR3. V was cut by 1 base and J by 7 bases, with 6 bases left in between. CDR3 amino acids: CASSLMGNSPLHF. The CDR3 DNA reads TGTGCCAGCAGCTTGATGGGCAATTCACCCCTCCACTTT.

The chain carries TRBV9 and TRBJ2-7; 12 nucleotides match TRBD2. The CDR3 is made up of 15 amino acids. Trimming at V came to 4 bases and at J to 6 bases, leaving 8 bases not matched to a gene. CDR1 and CDR2 (germline): SGDLS, YYNGEE. In DNA, the CDR3 is TGTGCCAGCAGCCCCAGGACTAGCGGGGTTCTCGAGCAGTACTTC. Translation gives CASSPRTSGVLEQYF. Combining the CDR3 with reference TRBV9 and TRBJ2-7 gives the whole variable domain DSGVTQTPKHLITATGQRVTLRCSPRSGDLSVYWYQQSLDQGLQFLIQYYNGEERAKGNILERFSAQQFPDLHSELNLSSLELGDSALYFCASSPRTSGVLEQYFGPGTRLTVT.

The chain carries TRBV5-6 and TRBJ2-1, with 7 bases aligning to TRBD1. Trimming took 5 bases from V and 14 from J; bases not matched to a gene: 7. CDR3 length: 11 residues. In germline, CDR1 is SGHDT, CDR2 YYEEEE. CDR3 protein: CASRGGQSEFF. Written as DNA, the CDR3 is TGTGCCAGCAGAGGGGGACAGTCGGAGTTCTTC. The full variable domain, completed using reference TRBV5-6 and TRBJ2-1, is DAGVTQSPTHLIKTRGQQVTLRCSPKSGHDTVSWYQQALGQGPQFIFQYYEEEERQRGNFPDRFSGHQFPNYSSELNVNALLLGDSALYLCASRGGQSEFFGPGTRLTVL.

The sample holds one count of this clone. V and J are TRBV7-2 and TRBJ2-7; the D gene is possibly TRBD1 (6 bases). Germline V gives CDR1 SGHTA, CDR2 FQGNSA. CDR3 length: 14 amino acids. V was clipped by 5 bases and J by 7 bases, with 18 bases between them. CDR3 sequence: CASSPQGGMWEQYF. The CDR3 DNA sequence: TGTGCCAGCAGCCCTCAAGGGGGTATGTGGGAGCAGTACTTC.

The chain links TRBV2 to TRBJ2-3, with 12 bases fitting TRBD2. The CDR3 consists of 16 residues. CDR1 and CDR2 from the germline V gene are SNHLY and FYNNEI. Unmatched junction bases numbered 9, after V lost 6 bases and J lost 5 bases. The CDR3 reads CASRASGRAGKDTQYF. The CDR3 region has the DNA TGTGCCAGCAGGGCTAGCGGGAGGGCCGGGAAAGATACGCAGTATTTT.

This sequence joins TRBV6-2 or TRBV6-3 and TRBJ2-7; D might be TRBD2 (7 bases). CDR1 is MNHEY and CDR2 is SVGEGT in the germline V gene. This CDR3 contains 16 residues. V shed 2 bases and J shed 0 bases, with 14 bases lying between them. DNA for the CDR3: TGTGCCAGCAGTTACGGGGGGGGGCTCCCCTCCTACGAGCAGTACTTC. Protein product: CASSYGGGLPSYEQYF.

This chain uses TRBV5-4 with TRBJ1-1, with D hard to call. Per the germline V gene, CDR1 is SGHNT and CDR2 is YYREEE (reference sequence). The CDR3 runs 13 residues. V was clipped by 2 bases and J by 0 bases, with 5 bases between them. The CDR3 is CASSLEMNTEAFF. The CDR3 nucleotides read TGTGCCAGCAGCTTAGAGATGAACACTGAAGCTTTCTTT.

This chain links TRBV5-1 with TRBJ1-6; 8 bases align to TRBD1. Germline V CDR1 and CDR2: SGHRS, YFSETQ. J was trimmed by 3 bases and V by 0 bases; bases with no gene match: 8. The CDR3 covers 18 residues. In nucleotides, the CDR3 is TGCGCCAGCAGCTTGGTCGGGACAGGCGGTCGCTATAATTCACCCCTCCACTTT. Its protein is CASSLVGTGGRYNSPLHF.

This clone showed up just a few times. The rearrangement uses TRBV6-2 or TRBV6-3 and TRBJ2-1; a weak D match, TRBD2 (7 bases). V was pared by 4 bases and J by 5 bases, with 21 bases between. CDR3 size: 17 residues. The germline V gene encodes CDR1 MNHEY and CDR2 SVGEGT. The CDR3 DNA is TGTGCCAGCAGTTCCAACCAACAGGGAGGGGGAAACAATGAGCAGTTCTTC. It yields the protein CASSSNQQGGGNNEQFF.

The chain has TRBV13 and TRBJ2-2; no clear D. The CDR3 runs to 14 residues. Trimming shortened V by 5 bases and J by 10 bases, and 17 bases separated the two germline ends. In germline, CDR1 is PRHDT, CDR2 FYEKMQ (reference sequence). The CDR3 DNA is TGTGCCAGCAGCCACCTTTTGAAGAGCGAGGAGCTGTTTTTT. Translation: CASSHLLKSEELFF.

The chain is built from TRBV13 and TRBJ2-1; a possible D gene is TRBD2 (5 bases). The germline V gene has CDR1 PRHDT and CDR2 FYEKMQ (reference sequence). V was cut by 2 bases and J by 5 bases, with 10 bases left in between. This CDR3 is built from 14 residues. The CDR3 region has the DNA TGTGCCAGCAGCTTAAGGGAGTTCGACAATGAGCAGTTCTTC. Amino acids: CASSLREFDNEQFF.